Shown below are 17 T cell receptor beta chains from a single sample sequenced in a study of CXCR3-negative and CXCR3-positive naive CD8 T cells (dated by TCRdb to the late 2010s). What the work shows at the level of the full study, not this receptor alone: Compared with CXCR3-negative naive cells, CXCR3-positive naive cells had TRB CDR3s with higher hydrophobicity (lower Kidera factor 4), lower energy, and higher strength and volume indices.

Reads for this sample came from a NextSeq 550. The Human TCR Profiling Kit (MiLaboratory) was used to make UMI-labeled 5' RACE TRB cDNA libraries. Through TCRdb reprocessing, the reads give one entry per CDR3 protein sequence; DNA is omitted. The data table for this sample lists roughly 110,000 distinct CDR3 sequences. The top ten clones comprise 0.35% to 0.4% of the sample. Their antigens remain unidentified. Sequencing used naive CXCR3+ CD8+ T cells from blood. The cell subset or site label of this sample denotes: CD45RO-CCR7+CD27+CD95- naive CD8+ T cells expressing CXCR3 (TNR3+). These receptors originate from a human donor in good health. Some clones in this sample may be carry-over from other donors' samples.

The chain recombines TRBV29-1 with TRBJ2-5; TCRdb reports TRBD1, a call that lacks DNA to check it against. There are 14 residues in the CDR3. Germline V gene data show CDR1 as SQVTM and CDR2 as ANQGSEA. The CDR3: CSVGAGGEGETQYF.

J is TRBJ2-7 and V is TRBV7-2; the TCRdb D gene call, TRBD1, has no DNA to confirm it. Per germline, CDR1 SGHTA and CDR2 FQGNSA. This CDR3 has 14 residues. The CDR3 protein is CASSLVGGSYEQYF.

CDR3 protein: CASSLGSGTFSEQYF. The genes are TRBV5-5 and TRBJ2-7; the TCRdb D gene call, TRBD1, has no DNA to confirm it. The V gene's germline CDR1 is SGHKS and CDR2 YYEKEE (reference sequence). This CDR3 contains 15 residues.

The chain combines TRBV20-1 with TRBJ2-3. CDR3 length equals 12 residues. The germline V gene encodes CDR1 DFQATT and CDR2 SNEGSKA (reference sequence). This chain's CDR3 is CSARDEYTTQYF.

The CDR3 sequence is CASSPGTFPDTQYF. The chain couples TRBV11-3 to TRBJ2-3; the TRBD2 assignment by TCRdb is unverifiable without DNA. Germline loops: CDR1 SGHNT, CDR2 YENEEA. CDR3 length: 14 amino acids.

This chain's CDR3 is CASSYPNQETQYF. This chain links TRBV6-6 with TRBJ2-5. Germline-derived CDR1 and CDR2 are MNHNY and SVGAGI (reference sequence). CDR3 length: 13 amino acids.

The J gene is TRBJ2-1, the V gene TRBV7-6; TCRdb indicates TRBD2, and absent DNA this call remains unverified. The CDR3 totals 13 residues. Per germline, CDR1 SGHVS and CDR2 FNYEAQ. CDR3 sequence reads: CASSSRAHNEQFF. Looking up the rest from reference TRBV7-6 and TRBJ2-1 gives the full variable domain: GAGVSQSPRYKVTKRGQDVALRCDPISGHVSLYWYRQALGQGPEFLTYFNYEAQQDKSGLPNDRFSAERPEGSISTLTIQRTEQRDSAMYRCASSSRAHNEQFFGPGTRLTVL.

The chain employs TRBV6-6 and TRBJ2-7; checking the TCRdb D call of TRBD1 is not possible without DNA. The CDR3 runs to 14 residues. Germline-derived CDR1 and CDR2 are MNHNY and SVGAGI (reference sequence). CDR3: CASSYGTGGRGQYF.

The CDR3 sequence is CASSPSTAGQGFYGYTF. The chain uses TRBV7-6 and TRBJ1-2; TCRdb picks TRBD1, but there is no DNA to check that call. The CDR3 contains 17 residues. Germline-derived CDR1 and CDR2 are SGHVS and FNYEAQ.

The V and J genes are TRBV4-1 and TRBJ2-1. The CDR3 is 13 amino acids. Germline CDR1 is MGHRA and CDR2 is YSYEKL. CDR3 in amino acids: CASSQEPDEEQFF.

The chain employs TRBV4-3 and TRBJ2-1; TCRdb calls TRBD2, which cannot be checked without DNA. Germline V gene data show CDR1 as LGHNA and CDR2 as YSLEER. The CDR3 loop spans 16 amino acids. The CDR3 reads CASSPEAQGGSNEQFF.

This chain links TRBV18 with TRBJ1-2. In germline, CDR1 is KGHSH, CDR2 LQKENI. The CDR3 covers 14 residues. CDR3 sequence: CASSTDGLNYGYTF.

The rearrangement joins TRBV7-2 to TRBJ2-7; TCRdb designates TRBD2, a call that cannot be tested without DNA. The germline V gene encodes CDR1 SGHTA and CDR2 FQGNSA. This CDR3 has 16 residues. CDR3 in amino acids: CASSLGLAGGYYEQYF.

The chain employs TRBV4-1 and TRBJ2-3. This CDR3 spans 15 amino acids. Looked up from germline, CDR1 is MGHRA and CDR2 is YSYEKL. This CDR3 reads CASSQADGSTDTQYF.

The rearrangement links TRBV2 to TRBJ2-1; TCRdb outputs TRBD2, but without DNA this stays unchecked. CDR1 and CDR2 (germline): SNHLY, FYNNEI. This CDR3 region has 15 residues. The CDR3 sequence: CASSNGLAGANEQFF.

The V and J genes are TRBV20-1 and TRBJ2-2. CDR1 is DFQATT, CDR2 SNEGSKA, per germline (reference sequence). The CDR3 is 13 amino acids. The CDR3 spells CSARPTPLGELFF.

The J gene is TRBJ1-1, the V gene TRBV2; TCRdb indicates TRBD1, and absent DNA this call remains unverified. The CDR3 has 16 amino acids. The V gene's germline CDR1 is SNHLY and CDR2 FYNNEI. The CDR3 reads CASSEGRKGLDTEAFF.